The clone carrying this T cell receptor (beta chain) occurred many times. Its specificity is not known. This sample was taken from a study of CD8 T cells in ankylosing spondylitis. General study results and limits: Apparently characteristic of ankylosing spondylitis blood was a TCR beta motif (roughly eight highly homologous variants). In reactive arthritis synovial fluid and blood, some motif variants had been reported before. The study looked at matched synovial fluid samples from ankylosing spondylitis patients. Disease-linked clones were reported to be significantly enriched there. Disease-linked clones bore a CD8+ phenotype and were relatively rare in peripheral blood.

V lost 5 bases, J lost 2 bases, and 7 bases lay in between. The germline gives CDR1 SEHNR, CDR2 FQNEAQ (reference sequence). The CDR3 sequence is 13 residues long. MiXCR was run by TCRdb on the 5' RACE reads, yielding one entry per CDR3 protein. The repertoire holds hundreds of thousands of distinct CDR3 sequences, with about 12% as singletons. Input material: blood, either unsorted or a sorted T cell fraction (not recorded which). This receptor was identified in a male donor with ankylosing spondylitis. This sequence joins TRBV7-9 and TRBJ1-3; D ambiguous. Here the CDR3 DNA reads TGTGCCAGCAGCCCCGATCCTGGAAACACCATATATTTT. Its translation is CASSPDPGNTIYF.